These T cell receptor beta chains were read from a single sample in a study of T cell changes during pregnancy in multiple sclerosis. Here immunoSEQ multiplex PCR was the method, and the copy in TCRdb shows in-frame clones only, minus some. Among over 65,000 clones, 75% to 95% were seen once, and the ten largest hold about 1.8%. The specimen comprised peripheral blood, sampled in the first trimester of pregnancy. The receptors shown here come from a female donor in good health, enrolled as a control in a pregnancy study. The CDR3 runs from the conserved cysteine through the conserved F or W. The D gene is left open where the match is weak. Clone size is given for some rows only: seen once, a few or many times, or a class if the clone is expanded.

j_call | d_call | v_call | clone_size | cdr3_aa | cdr3_nt
TRBJ1-6 | - | TRBV11-2 | once | CASSFNRQNSPLHF | TGTGCCAGCAGCTTCAACAGGCAGAATTCACCCCTCCACTTT
TRBJ1-2 | - | TRBV11-1 | - | CASSHAGGYTF | TGTGCCAGCAGCCATGCGGGTGGCTACACCTTC
TRBJ1-4 | TRBD1 | TRBV4-3 | - | CASSHASGQGDEKLFF | TGCGCCAGCAGCCACGCTAGCGGACAGGGCGATGAAAAACTGTTTTTT
TRBJ2-3 | - | TRBV7-2 | once | CASSLLGGGWSTDTQYF | TGTGCCAGCAGCTTATTGGGGGGGGGCTGGAGCACAGATACGCAGTATTTT
TRBJ2-1 | TRBD2 | TRBV28 | once | CASSLGVGGRSYEQFF | TGTGCCAGCAGTTTAGGGGTCGGGGGGAGGTCATATGAGCAGTTCTTC
TRBJ2-7 | - | TRBV30 | once | CAWSQGGSYEQYF | TGTGCCTGGAGCCAAGGGGGCTCCTACGAGCAGTACTTC
TRBJ1-2 | TRBD1 | TRBV7-9 | - | CASSLAGTGASNGYTF | TGTGCCAGCAGCTTAGCCGGGACAGGGGCATCGAATGGCTACACCTTC
TRBJ2-3 | TRBD2 | TRBV11-1 | - | CASSSPARGYGDTQYF | TGTGCCAGCAGCTCCCCGGCGCGGGGGTATGGAGATACGCAGTATTTT
TRBJ2-1 | - | TRBV7-8 | - | CASSLQEARHHEQFF | TGTGCCAGCAGCCTCCAGGAGGCACGGCACCATGAGCAGTTCTTC
TRBJ1-1 | TRBD1 | TRBV15 | - | CATSTGGRVEAFF | TGTGCCACCTCGACAGGGGGCAGAGTTGAAGCTTTCTTT
TRBJ2-3 | TRBD2 | TRBV7-2 | - | CASSLAWSGGGRTDTQYF | TGTGCCAGCAGCTTAGCGTGGAGCGGGGGAGGACGCACAGATACGCAGTATTTT
TRBJ2-3 | TRBD2 | TRBV4-3 | - | CASSRRGGLTDTQYF | TGCGCCAGCAGCCGCCGGGGGGGGTTGACAGATACGCAGTATTTT
TRBJ1-1 | - | TRBV7-9 | few | CASSPTGQQAFF | TGTGCCAGCAGCCCCACCGGACAGCAAGCTTTCTTT
TRBJ1-3 | TRBD1 | TRBV5-4 | - | CASSPGDRGTPSGNTIYF | TGTGCCAGCAGCCCCGGGGACAGGGGGACACCCTCTGGAAACACCATATATTTT
TRBJ1-5 | - | TRBV27 | - | CASSYAGRGNQPQHF | TGTGCCAGCAGTTACGCAGGGAGGGGAAATCAGCCCCAGCATTTT
TRBJ1-5 | - | TRBV6-6 | few | CASRGRESNQPQHF | TGTGCCAGCAGGGGGCGCGAGAGCAATCAGCCCCAGCATTTT
TRBJ1-2 | - | TRBV7-2 | - | CASSLDRSGVGYTF | TGTGCCAGCAGCTTAGACCGCTCCGGAGTGGGCTACACCTTC
TRBJ1-5 | TRBD1 | TRBV7-9 | - | CASSAGRDSRNHSNQPQHF | TGTGCCAGCAGCGCGGGTCGGGACAGCCGAAACCATAGCAATCAGCCCCAGCATTTT
TRBJ1-1 | TRBD1 | TRBV7-2 | - | CASSSNRQGTEAFF | TGTGCCAGCAGCTCCAACAGACAGGGAACTGAAGCTTTCTTT
TRBJ2-3 | - | TRBV7-7 | - | CASSLGRGYGSTDTQYF | TGTGCTAGCAGCTTAGGTCGAGGATATGGCAGCACAGATACGCAGTATTTT
TRBJ2-3 | TRBD2 | TRBV5-6 | - | CASSWMSSGADTQYF | TGTGCCAGCAGCTGGATGAGCAGCGGGGCAGATACGCAGTATTTT
TRBJ2-3 | TRBD1 | TRBV7-3 | - | CASSSTGTGVTDTQYF | TGTGCCAGCAGCTCGACCGGGACAGGGGTCACAGATACGCAGTATTTT
TRBJ1-3 | - | TRBV7-3 | once | CASSRGQTGNTIYF | TGTGCCAGCAGCCGGGGACAAACTGGAAACACCATATATTTT
TRBJ1-2 | TRBD1 | TRBV7-9 | - | CASSPTTGGRPRGDYGYTF | TGTGCCAGCAGCCCAACTACAGGGGGCCGCCCGCGGGGGGACTATGGCTACACCTTC
TRBJ2-7 | TRBD1 | TRBV6-5 | - | CASSYGIGTVYEQYF | TGTGCCAGCAGTTACGGTATCGGGACAGTCTACGAGCAGTACTTC
TRBJ2-3 | TRBD2 | TRBV30 | - | CANAQAGGPADTQYF | TGTGCCAACGCCCAAGCGGGGGGGCCGGCAGATACGCAGTATTTT
TRBJ1-5 | - | TRBV5-4 | - | CASSFDQGVGYQPQHF | TGTGCCAGCAGCTTCGACCAGGGTGTAGGATATCAGCCCCAGCATTTT
TRBJ2-3 | TRBD2 | TRBV4-1 | - | CASSQTSGGTDTQYF | TGCGCCAGCAGCCAAACTAGCGGGGGCACAGATACGCAGTATTTT
TRBJ1-5 | - | TRBV30 | - | CAWSALSSNQPQHF | TGTGCCTGGAGTGCCCTGAGTAGCAATCAGCCCCAGCATTTT
TRBJ1-5 | - | TRBV5-1 | once | CASSLETGPNQPQHF | TGCGCCAGCAGCTTGGAGACAGGACCGAATCAGCCCCAGCATTTT
TRBJ1-1 | TRBD1 | TRBV12-5 | few | CASGGDRGVTEAFF | TGTGCTAGTGGTGGCGACAGGGGAGTCACTGAAGCTTTCTTT
TRBJ1-2 | - | TRBV7-9 | - | CASSSTGLNYGYTF | TGTGCCAGCAGCTCGACAGGTCTTAACTATGGCTACACCTTC
TRBJ2-7 | TRBD1 | TRBV5-1 | few | CASSDDGDRGTSSYEQYF | TGCGCCAGCAGCGACGACGGGGACAGGGGTACGAGCTCCTACGAGCAGTACTTC
TRBJ1-6 | - | TRBV6-5 | - | CASSYDRSIRSPLHF | TGTGCCAGCAGTTACGACAGGAGCATTCGTTCACCCCTCCACTTT
TRBJ1-2 | TRBD1 | TRBV2 | - | CASSKSQGARGYTF | TGTGCCAGCAGTAAATCGCAGGGGGCAAGGGGCTACACCTTC
TRBJ1-2 | TRBD1 | TRBV27 | - | CASSLTGDVNYGYTF | TGTGCCAGCAGTTTGACAGGGGACGTCAACTATGGCTACACCTTC
TRBJ1-2 | - | TRBV11-2 | - | CASSSIRGNDYGYTF | TGTGCCAGCAGCTCAATCAGGGGAAATGACTATGGCTACACCTTC
TRBJ2-5 | - | TRBV5-6 | - | CASSLGQGGTQYF | TGTGCCAGCAGCTTGGGACAGGGAGGGACCCAGTACTTC
TRBJ1-2 | - | TRBV7-2 | - | CASSLGRNREVDGYTF | TGTGCCAGCAGCTTAGGGCGAAACAGGGAAGTCGATGGCTACACCTTC
TRBJ1-1 | TRBD1 | TRBV5-1 | - | CASSWNGQGMGAFF | TGCGCCAGCAGCTGGAACGGACAGGGAATGGGAGCTTTCTTT
TRBJ2-7 | - | TRBV5-6 | - | CASSLGTGSGYEQYF | TGTGCCAGCAGCTTGGGCACAGGGTCAGGCTACGAGCAGTACTTC
TRBJ2-7 | - | TRBV12-5 | - | CASASGGNYEQYF | TGTGCTAGTGCCTCTGGCGGGAACTACGAGCAGTACTTC
TRBJ2-4 | - | TRBV5-6 | once | CASSFQWAKNIQYF | TGTGCCAGCAGCTTTCAGTGGGCCAAAAACATTCAGTACTTC
TRBJ1-2 | - | TRBV7-9 | - | CASSLGGGANYGYTF | TGTGCCAGCAGCCTCGGAGGTGGGGCTAACTATGGCTACACCTTC
TRBJ2-5 | - | TRBV4-2 | - | CASSRPEAGGQETQYF | TGTGCCAGCAGCCGACCCGAGGCAGGAGGGCAAGAGACCCAGTACTTC
TRBJ1-1 | - | TRBV2 | - | CASSDRAGTNTEAFF | TGTGCCAGCAGTGATCGGGCGGGGACGAACACTGAAGCTTTCTTT